The source of this T cell receptor (beta chain) is a study of T cells after yellow fever vaccination. Study conclusions and caveats: Booster samples showed a return of most primary-vaccination clones (roughly 96% CD4, around 88% CD8). Clonotype sharing between CD4 and CD8 compartments was small.

TCRdb reprocessed the 5' RACE reads via MiXCR and lists one record per CDR3 protein. The sample shows approximately 170,000 distinct CDR3 sequences, about 11% of them seen only once. This clonotype was seen a few times. Its antigen is as yet unknown. The germline V gene encodes CDR1 MNHEY and CDR2 SMNVEV (reference sequence). Losses at the gene ends were 3 bases for V and 7 bases for J; bases not matched to a gene: 6. The CDR3 extends over 14 amino acids. This sample comprised CD8+ T cells sorted from PBMCs, obtained 15 days after the yellow fever booster vaccination. The genes are TRBV27 and TRBJ1-5; 7 bases map to TRBD1. This receptor was obtained from a man between 18 and 35 years old who received the YFV17D yellow fever vaccine. CDR3 coding DNA: TGTGCCAGCAGTTTCGGAGTCAGGGGGCAGCCCCAGCATTTT. This codes for CASSFGVRGQPQHF.